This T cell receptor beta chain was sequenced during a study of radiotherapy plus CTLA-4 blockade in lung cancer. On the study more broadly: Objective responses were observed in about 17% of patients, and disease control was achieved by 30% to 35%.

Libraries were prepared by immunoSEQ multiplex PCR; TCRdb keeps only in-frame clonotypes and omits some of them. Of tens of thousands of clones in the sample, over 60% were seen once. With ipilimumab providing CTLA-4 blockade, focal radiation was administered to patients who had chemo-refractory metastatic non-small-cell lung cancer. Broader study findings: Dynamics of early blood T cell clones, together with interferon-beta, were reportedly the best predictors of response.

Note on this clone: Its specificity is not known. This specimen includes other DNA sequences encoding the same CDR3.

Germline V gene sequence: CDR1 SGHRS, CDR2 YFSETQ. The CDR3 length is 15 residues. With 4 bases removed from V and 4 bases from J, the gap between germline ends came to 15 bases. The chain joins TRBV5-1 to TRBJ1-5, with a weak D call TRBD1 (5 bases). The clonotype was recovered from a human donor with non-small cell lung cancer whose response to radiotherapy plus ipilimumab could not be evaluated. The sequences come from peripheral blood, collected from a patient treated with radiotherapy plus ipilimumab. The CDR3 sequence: CASSINREGNQPQHF. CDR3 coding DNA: TGCGCCAGCAGCATAAACCGGGAGGGGAATCAGCCCCAGCATTTT.